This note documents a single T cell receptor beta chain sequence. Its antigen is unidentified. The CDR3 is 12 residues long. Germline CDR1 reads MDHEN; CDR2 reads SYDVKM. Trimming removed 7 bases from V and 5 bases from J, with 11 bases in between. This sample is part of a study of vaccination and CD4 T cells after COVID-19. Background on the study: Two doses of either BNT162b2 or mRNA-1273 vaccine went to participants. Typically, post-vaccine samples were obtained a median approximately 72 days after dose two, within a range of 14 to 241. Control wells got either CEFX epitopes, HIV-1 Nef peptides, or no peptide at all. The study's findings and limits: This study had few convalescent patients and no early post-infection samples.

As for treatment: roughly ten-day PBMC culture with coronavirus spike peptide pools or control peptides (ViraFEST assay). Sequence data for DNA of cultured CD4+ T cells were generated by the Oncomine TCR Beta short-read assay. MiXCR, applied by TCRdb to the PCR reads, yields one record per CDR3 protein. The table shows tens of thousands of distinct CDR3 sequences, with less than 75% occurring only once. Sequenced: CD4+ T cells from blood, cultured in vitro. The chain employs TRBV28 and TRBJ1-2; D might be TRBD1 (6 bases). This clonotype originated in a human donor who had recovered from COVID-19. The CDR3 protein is CASNEQGYGYTF. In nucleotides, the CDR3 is TGTGCCAGCAACGAACAGGGATATGGCTACACCTTC.